This TCR beta chain was sequenced in a study of T cell repertoires in cytomegalovirus infection. Study-level information: Signatures in public TCR beta sequences pointed to both CMV infection and matching HLA type.

TCRdb reprocessed the reads via MiXCR and lists one record per CDR3 protein. In the table there are more than 150,000 distinct CDR3 sequences, approximately 19% of which are singletons. Germline CDR1 SGHTA, CDR2 FQGTGA. The CDR3 extends over 14 amino acids. With 4 bases removed from V and 5 bases from J, the gap between germline ends came to 14 bases. This clonotype was detected ten times or more. The origin of this receptor is a human donor in good health (CMV status not recorded). Some clones in this sample may be carry-over from other donors' samples. The sequenced sample was PBMCs. The chain carries TRBV7-3 and TRBJ1-1; a possible D gene is TRBD1 (5 bases). In nucleotides, the CDR3 is TGTGCCAGCAGCTCAAAGCCAGGGTTAACTGAAGCTTTCTTT. Protein product: CASSSKPGLTEAFF.